The 2 T cell receptor beta chains given below trace back to one sample, sequenced in a study of T cells in Graves' hyperthyroidism and ophthalmopathy. Amplified TCR beta CDR3 regions came from RNA transcripts. In the first-round RT-PCR of the TCR CDR3, the HTBI primer set was used. MiXCR, run by TCRdb on the multiplex PCR reads, gives a single entry per CDR3 protein. The sample contains 490,000 or so distinct CDR3 sequences, approximately 23% of which appear only once. Sequencing was performed on blood. Receptors were obtained from a woman aged 70-85 years with Graves' ophthalmopathy.

Only a few counts were recorded for this clonotype. The chain recombines TRBV20-1 with TRBJ2-7; the D is unclear. Germline CDR1 and CDR2: DFQATT and SNEGSKA (reference sequence). The ends were cut back, 6 bases at V and 6 bases at J, with 18 bases in the middle. The CDR3 is 13 residues long. CDR3 in DNA: TGCAGTGCCAGCAAGGGCCCAGTTTCCGAGCAGTACTTC. It encodes CSASKGPVSEQYF.

CDR3 amino acids: CASTTQRTGGGQPQHF. The CDR3 DNA follows: TGTGCCAGCACCACGCAAAGGACAGGGGGTGGGCAGCCCCAGCATTTT. The rearrangement links TRBV12-3 or TRBV12-4 to TRBJ1-5; TRBD1 agrees at 10 bases. Germline trimming cut 7 bases from V and 7 bases from J; bases unmatched to any gene: 13. The CDR3 extends over 16 amino acids.